The next 2 T cell receptor beta chains were all read from a single sample in a study of T-cell memory formation after mild COVID-19. MiXCR, applied by TCRdb to the 5' RACE reads, yields one record per CDR3 protein. The sample comprises approximately 290,000 distinct CDR3 sequences, about 16% of which are singletons, and 22% rests with the top ten. The sequencing input was PBMCs or a T cell subset sorted from them (not recorded which). These TCRs come from a man between 18 and 29 years old who had mild COVID-19 (a few samples of this study predate the infection). Cell type and time point are not known.

In this sample, this clonotype turned up many times. At one end, the junction sequence differs from germline, possibly due to a read error. This chain links TRBV7-3 with TRBJ2-3, with TRBD2 matching over 8 bases. Germline CDR1 and CDR2: SGHTA and FQGTGA. The CDR3 spans 15 residues. The CDR3 region has the DNA TGCGCCAGCAGCCTAACCGGGGGGGGCACAGATACGCAGTATTTT. Translation: CASSLTGGGTDTQYF.

The chain uses TRBV7-2 and TRBJ2-2; D might be TRBD1 (6 bases). The germline V gene encodes CDR1 SGHTA and CDR2 FQGNSA. V lost 6 bases to trimming and J lost 5 bases, with 22 bases between them. The CDR3 loop spans 17 amino acids. The CDR3 loop reads CASRRTGFTRGTGELFF. CDR3 DNA sequence: TGTGCCAGCAGACGTACAGGGTTCACCCGCGGGACCGGGGAGCTGTTTTTT. The full variable domain, with the rest looked up from reference TRBV7-2 and TRBJ2-2, is GAGVSQSPSNKVTEKGKDVELRCDPISGHTALYWYRQSLGQGLEFLIYFQGNSAPDKSGLPSDRFSAERTGGSVSTLTIQRTQQEDSAVYLCASRRTGFTRGTGELFFGEGSRLTVL.